The T cell receptor beta chain described here comes from a study of blood T cell repertoires in COVID-19. For the study at large: Specimens from acute and convalescent COVID-19 originated in the United States, Italy and Spain. PBMCs, B-cell-depleted T cells, or T cells provided the cDNA or gDNA that made up the material.

In the original workflow: Using reference gene primer amplification, nucleated cell counts were estimated. The table came from immunoSEQ multiplex PCR; TCRdb's copy has only in-frame clones and leaves some out. The V and J calls and clone size are taken from that table; D and trimming were inferred from the DNA. Of about 140,000 clones listed, over 60% are singletons. V was clipped by 0 bases and J by 3 bases, with 15 bases between them. The V gene's germline CDR1 is MNHNS and CDR2 SASEGT. The CDR3 runs 16 residues. This sequence originates from a woman between 50 and 59 years old with active or convalescent COVID-19. Sequences were obtained from peripheral blood. This sequence joins TRBV6-1 and TRBJ2-7, with D possibly TRBD1 on 6 matching bases. CDR3 region: CASSEAYGRTDYEQYF. CDR3 coding DNA: TGTGCCAGCAGTGAAGCGTATGGACGGACAGACTACGAGCAGTACTTC.